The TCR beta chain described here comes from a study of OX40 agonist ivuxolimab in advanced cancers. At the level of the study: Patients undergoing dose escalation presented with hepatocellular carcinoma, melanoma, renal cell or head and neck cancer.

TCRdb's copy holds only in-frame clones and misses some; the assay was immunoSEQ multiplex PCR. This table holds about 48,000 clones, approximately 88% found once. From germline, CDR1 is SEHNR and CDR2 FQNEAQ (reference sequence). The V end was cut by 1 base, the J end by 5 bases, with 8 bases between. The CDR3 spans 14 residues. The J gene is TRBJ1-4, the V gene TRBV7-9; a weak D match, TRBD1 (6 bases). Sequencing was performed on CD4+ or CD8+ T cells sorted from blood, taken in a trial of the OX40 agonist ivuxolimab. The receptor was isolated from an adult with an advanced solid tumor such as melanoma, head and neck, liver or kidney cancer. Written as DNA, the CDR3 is TGTGCCAGCAGCTTAGGGCAGGGGAATGAAAAACTGTTTTTT. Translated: CASSLGQGNEKLFF.